This T cell receptor beta chain was observed in a study of CD8+CD57+ T cells in acquired aplastic anemia. Patients picked for sequencing had shown CD8+CD57+ cell expansion detected by flow cytometry. Genomic DNA was employed as the template in profiling TCR beta VDJ and CDR3. TCRdb ran MiXCR on the reads and lists one entry per CDR3 protein. The sample holds approximately 250,000 distinct CDR3 sequences, roughly 80% seen once. CDR3 length equals 12 residues. V lost 5 bases, J lost 0 bases, and 6 bases lay in between. Germline-derived CDR1 and CDR2 are DFQATT and SNEGSKA (reference sequence). The J gene is TRBJ2-3, the V gene TRBV20-1; no definite D call. Material for sequencing was sorted CD4+, CD8+, or CD8+CD57+ T cells (not recorded which) from PBMCs. The receptor's source is a human donor with aplastic anemia. Here the CDR3 DNA reads TGCAGTGCTTCTTGGAGCACAGATACGCAGTATTTT. Protein: CSASWSTDTQYF.